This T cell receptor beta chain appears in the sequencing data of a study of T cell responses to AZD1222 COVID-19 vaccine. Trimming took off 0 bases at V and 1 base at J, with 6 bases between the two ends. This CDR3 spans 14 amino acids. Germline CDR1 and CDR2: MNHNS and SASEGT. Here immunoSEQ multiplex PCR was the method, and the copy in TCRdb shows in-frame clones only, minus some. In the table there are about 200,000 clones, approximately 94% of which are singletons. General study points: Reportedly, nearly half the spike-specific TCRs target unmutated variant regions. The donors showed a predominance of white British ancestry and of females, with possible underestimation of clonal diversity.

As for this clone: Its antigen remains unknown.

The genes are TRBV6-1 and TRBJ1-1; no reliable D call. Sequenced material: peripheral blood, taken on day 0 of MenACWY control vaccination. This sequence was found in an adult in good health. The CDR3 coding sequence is TGTGCCAGCAGTGAAGCGCGGCAGAACACTGAAGCTTTCTTT. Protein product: CASSEARQNTEAFF.